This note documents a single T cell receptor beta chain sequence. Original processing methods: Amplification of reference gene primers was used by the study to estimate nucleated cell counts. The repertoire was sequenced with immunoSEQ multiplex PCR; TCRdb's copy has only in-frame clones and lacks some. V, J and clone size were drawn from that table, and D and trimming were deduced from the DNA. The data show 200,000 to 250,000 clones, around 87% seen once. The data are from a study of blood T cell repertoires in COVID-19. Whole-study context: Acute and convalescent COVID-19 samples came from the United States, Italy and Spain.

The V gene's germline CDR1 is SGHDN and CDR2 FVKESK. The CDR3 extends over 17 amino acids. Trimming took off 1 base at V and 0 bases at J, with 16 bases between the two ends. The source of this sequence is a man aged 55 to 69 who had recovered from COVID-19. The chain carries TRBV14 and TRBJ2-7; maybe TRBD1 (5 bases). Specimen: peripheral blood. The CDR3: CASSQVIKDNYSYEQYF. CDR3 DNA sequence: TGTGCCAGCAGCCAAGTTATCAAGGACAACTACTCCTACGAGCAGTACTTC. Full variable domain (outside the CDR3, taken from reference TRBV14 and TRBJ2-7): EAGVTQFPSHSVIEKGQTVTLRCDPISGHDNLYWYRRVMGKEIKFLLHFVKESKQDESGMPNNRFLAERTGGTYSTLKVQPAELEDSGVYFCASSQVIKDNYSYEQYFGPGTRLTVT.